The present TCR beta chain was sequenced within a study of PD-1 blockade in classical Hodgkin lymphoma. Study results and caveats: Individuals initiating nivolumab under 1 year after ASCT were excluded. According to reports, newly diagnosed patients had lower baseline TCR diversity than healthy donors, and relapsed/refractory patients had lower baseline TCR diversity still.

The protocol was immunoSEQ multiplex PCR, while the TCRdb copy is restricted to in-frame clones and leaves out a portion. The table records around 10,000 clones, 80% of them present only once. Notes on this clone: The target antigen is unknown.

No patient escaped relapse after autologous stem cell transplantation, and brentuximab vedotin exposure varied. The receptor comes from a human donor with classical Hodgkin lymphoma. The specimen comprised peripheral blood mononuclear cells (PBMCs), sampled before the second cycle of nivolumab.

The CDR3 spells CATSRGQGSNQPQHF. The DNA for the CDR3 is TGTGCCACCAGCAGAGGACAGGGGAGCAATCAGCCCCAGCATTTT. This sequence joins TRBV15 and TRBJ1-5, with 8 bases aligning to TRBD1. The V segment lost 1 base and the J segment 1 base; nucleotides outside the gene matches: 0. This CDR3 is 15 amino acids long. Per germline, CDR1 LNHNV and CDR2 YYDKDF (reference sequence).